This TCR beta chain originates from a study of graft-versus-host responses after intestinal transplantation (dated by TCRdb to the early 2020s). The study in broad terms: Multivisceral, liver-intestinal, or isolated intestinal transplants were received by the recipients. After intestinal transplantation, graft-versus-host and host-versus-graft alloreactive T cell clones in the graft, circulation and bone marrow were tracked using bulk TCR-beta CDR3 sequencing. Alloreactive clones were identified by sequencing pre-transplant mixed lymphocyte reaction products and comparing these products with unstimulated pre-transplant donor and recipient T cells. Every recipient was given anti-thymocyte globulin induction, then maintenance tacrolimus and steroids for approximately 3 years. The cohort enrolled 20 to 30 intestinal transplant recipients including one retransplant, and 3 patients lacking pretransplant specimens were excluded. Rather than going through the commercial service, samples from a few later patients were sequenced in-house on an Illumina MiSeq and processed with MiXCR. A peak of at least 4% donor T cells among recipient peripheral blood mononuclear cells was the definition used for donor T cell macrochimerism.

Read against the paper, the sample's time point label means: cells obtained before transplantation from donor or recipient. CD3+CD4+ and CD3+CD8+ populations were FACS-sorted from unstimulated pre-transplant donor and recipient cells taken from spleen or lymph nodes. Inclusive of the bounding cysteine and phenylalanine, the CDR3 is 13 residues long. Just the 39-base CDR3 DNA is kept, in frame starting at base 1. The junction shows trimming of 5 bases on V and 1 base on J, plus 5 bases between the germline ends. From a lookup of the germline V gene, CDR1 and CDR2 are SGHVS and FNYEAQ. This clone was observed a few times. Its target antigen remains unknown. Base qualities were left out, and no much larger clone turns up one base away. Library preparation was by the immunoSEQ multiplex PCR assay. For most patients, genomic DNA was isolated with the Qiagen DNeasy Blood and Tissue Kit and shipped frozen to Adaptive Biotechnologies for TCR sequencing. High-throughput TCR-beta CDR3 sequencing of genomic DNA from most patients was performed by Adaptive Biotechnologies. As for the authors' bioinformatics: TCR sequencing data for roughly 20 patients were retrieved from Adaptive's ImmunoSEQ software; a few other patients were processed with MiXCR and VDJtools. To correct CD4 versus CD8 sorting errors, any sequence found in both subsets at a frequency ratio below 5:1 was removed. Because the origin of CDR3 nucleotide sequences shared between donor and recipient could not be assigned, those sequences were removed. At least 2-fold expansion over unstimulated cells and a minimum CFSE-low frequency of 0.002% (template counts) or 0.001% (read counts) were required for clones to be classified as alloreactive. Clones detected in sequenced pre-transplant spleen, lymph node, or MLR CFSE-low populations of the donor or recipient were defined as mappable. The cumulative frequency of alloreactive clones was calculated as a percentage of all sequences, weighted by copy number. TCRdb carries this immuneACCESS record with in-frame sequences only. Its versions omit some clonotypes, under half of them owing to an unresolved V gene in the studies checked, with the rest unexplained. V and J calls plus clone size are reproduced from that table; the DNA served to infer D and trimming. The sample has 100,000 to 140,000 clones on record, roughly 86% of them singletons. The biggest ten clones account for 0.71% of the sample.

The paper as a whole reports these results and caveats: GvH clones were found in recipient bone marrow, and some of the GvH clones appeared earlier in ileal mucosa or blood, which is consistent with an intestinal mucosal origin. Conclusions were limited by the relatively low number and heterogeneity of intestinal transplant patients. High GvH to HvG T cell clonal ratios were observed in the allografts of patients with donor T cell macrochimerism. Peak levels of circulating GvH clones were associated with declines in HvG clones early after transplant.

Sequencing used unstimulated CD4+ T cells sorted from spleen or lymph node cells, obtained before transplant. The chain is encoded by TRBV7-6 joined to TRBJ2-2; a confident D gene designation cannot be given. This receptor was taken from a human donor who was the organ donor for an intestinal transplant. CDR3 reads: CASSPQNTGELFF. In nucleotides, the sequence is TGTGCCAGCAGCCCGCAGAACACCGGGGAGCTGTTTTTT.